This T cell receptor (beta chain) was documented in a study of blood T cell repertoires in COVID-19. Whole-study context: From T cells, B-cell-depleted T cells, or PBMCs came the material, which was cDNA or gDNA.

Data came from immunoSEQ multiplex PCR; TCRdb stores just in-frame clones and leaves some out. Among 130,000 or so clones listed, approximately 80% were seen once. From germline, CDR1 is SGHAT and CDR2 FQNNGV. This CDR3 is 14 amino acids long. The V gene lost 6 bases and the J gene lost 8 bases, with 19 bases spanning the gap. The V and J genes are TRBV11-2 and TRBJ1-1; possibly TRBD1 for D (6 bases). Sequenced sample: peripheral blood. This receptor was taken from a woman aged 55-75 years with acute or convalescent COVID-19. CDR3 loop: CASSLRGRGPEAFF. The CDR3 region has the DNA TGTGCCAGCAGTCTCAGGGGTCGCGGCCCCGAAGCTTTCTTT. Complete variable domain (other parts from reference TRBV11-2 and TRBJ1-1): EAGVAQSPRYKIIEKRQSVAFWCNPISGHATLYWYQQILGQGPKLLIQFQNNGVVDDSQLPKDRFSAERLKGVDSTLKIQPAKLEDSAVYLCASSLRGRGPEAFFGQGTRLTVV.